The present entry profiles one TCR beta chain with its context. Its target is unknown. The source of the sample is a study of Ad26.COV2.S vaccination and SARS-CoV-2 variants. General study points: Those who received the vaccine showed greater spike-specific TCR breadth than those given placebo.

Indicated treatment: approximately 18 received Ad26.COV2.S at low or high dose, single or two shots; 5 received placebo; per-sample allocation not given. Sampling was performed 63 days after the first vaccine or placebo injection. The CDR3 consists of 16 residues. V lost 2 bases and J lost 7, with 20 bases in between. The germline gives CDR1 PRHDT, CDR2 FYEKMQ (reference sequence). Some clones are missing from TCRdb's copy, which holds only in-frame ones; the method was immunoSEQ multiplex PCR. The top ten clones hold just over 2.5% of a sample with some 500,000 clones, roughly 89% of them seen once.

Here the sequenced sample was peripheral blood, taken in a trial of Ad26.COV2.S vaccine versus placebo. The V and J genes are TRBV13 and TRBJ1-2; possibly TRBD1 for D (5 bases). The receptor's source is a person between 18 and 65 years old who received the Ad26.COV2.S COVID-19 vaccine or a placebo. The chain's CDR3 is CASSLSGFGPSVGYTF. CDR3 in DNA: TGTGCCAGCAGCTTATCAGGGTTCGGGCCTTCGGTTGGCTACACCTTC.